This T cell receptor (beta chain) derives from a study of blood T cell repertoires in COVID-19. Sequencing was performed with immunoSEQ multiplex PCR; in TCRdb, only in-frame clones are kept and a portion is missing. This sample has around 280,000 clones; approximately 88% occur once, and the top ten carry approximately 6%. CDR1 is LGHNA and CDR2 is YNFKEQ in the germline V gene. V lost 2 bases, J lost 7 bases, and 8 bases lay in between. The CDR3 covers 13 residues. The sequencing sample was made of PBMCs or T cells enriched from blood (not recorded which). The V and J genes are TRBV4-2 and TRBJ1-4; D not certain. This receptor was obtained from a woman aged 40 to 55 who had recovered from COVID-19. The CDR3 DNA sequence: TGTGCCAGCAGCCAACAAGTCGGTGAAAAACTGTTTTTT. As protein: CASSQQVGEKLFF.